What follows describes a single T cell receptor (beta chain). Its antigen is unknown. This record comes from a study of OX40 agonist ivuxolimab in advanced cancers. Study details: Prior therapy, whether anti-PD-1, anti-PD-L1 or anti-CTLA-4, was allowed, and 40% had some.

Findings and limits, study-wide: More expanded clones were seen, on average, in CD8+ T cells than in CD4+.

Assay used: immunoSEQ multiplex PCR; TCRdb lists only in-frame clones, some missing. Among 57,000 or so clones listed, 91% were seen once. The germline V gene encodes CDR1 MGHRA and CDR2 YSYEKL. CDR3 size: 17 residues. Trimming pared 4 bases from V and 2 bases from J, leaving 21 bases between. Source: CD4+ or CD8+ T cells sorted from blood, taken in a trial of the OX40 agonist ivuxolimab. The chain has TRBV4-1 and TRBJ2-7; D not certain. This sequence was found in an adult with an advanced solid tumor such as melanoma, head and neck, liver or kidney cancer. The CDR3 coding sequence is TGCGCCAGCAGCCCCACCTCAGTCTTAACCGATGCCTACGAGCAGTACTTC. This codes for CASSPTSVLTDAYEQYF.